This entry describes one T cell receptor beta chain. The entry originates in a study of OX40 agonist ivuxolimab in advanced cancers. Some clones are missing from TCRdb's copy, which holds only in-frame ones; the method was immunoSEQ multiplex PCR. The sample has just over 90,000 clones, more than 85% seen once. Germline V gene data show CDR1 as ENHRY and CDR2 as SYGVKD. Unmatched junction bases numbered 7, after V lost 0 bases and J lost 4 bases. This CDR3 comprises 16 residues. The TCR originated in an adult with an advanced solid tumor such as melanoma, head and neck, liver or kidney cancer. V gene TRBV10-3 combines with J gene TRBJ1-2, with TRBD1 matching 8 bases. This material consisted of CD4+ or CD8+ T cells sorted from blood, taken in a trial of the OX40 agonist ivuxolimab. The CDR3 DNA reads as TGTGCCATCAGTGAGTCGGGCAGGGGGCAGGCCTATGGCTACACCTTC. This gives the protein CAISESGRGQAYGYTF.